The 14 T cell receptor beta chains below all came from one sample that was sequenced in a study of T cells in Graves' hyperthyroidism and ophthalmopathy. Amplification yielded TCR beta CDR3 regions, with RNA transcripts as the source. Primed by the HTBI set, a first-round RT-PCR was run on the TCR CDR3. TCRdb re-analysed the multiplex PCR reads in MiXCR, keeping a single row per CDR3 protein. The table shows 340,000 or so distinct CDR3 sequences, with around 20% occurring only once. Sequencing was done on a sample of blood. The receptor source for this set is a woman aged 45-59 years with Graves' hyperthyroidism.

In this sample, this clonotype turned up many times. This chain joins TRBV3-1 and TRBJ2-7; D possibly corresponds to TRBD2 (5 bases). This CDR3 contains 16 residues. V was cut by 0 bases and J by 0 bases, with 12 bases left in between. Germline assignment: CDR1 LGHDT and CDR2 YNNKEL (reference sequence). CDR3 sequence: CASSQDRSGTSYEQYF. The CDR3 nucleotides are TGTGCCAGCAGCCAAGATCGGAGCGGTACCTCCTACGAGCAGTACTTC.

CDR3 protein: CASSYSRHNTEAFF. The CDR3 DNA is TGTGCCAGCAGCTACTCCCGTCACAACACTGAAGCTTTCTTT. The V call is TRBV7-9, the J call TRBJ1-1; D unresolved. Germline V lookup: CDR1 SEHNR, CDR2 FQNEAQ (reference sequence). The CDR3 extends over 14 amino acids. Trimming removed 4 bases from V and 2 bases from J, with 11 bases in between.

This clonotype was detected many times. The V and J genes are TRBV3-1 and TRBJ2-1; D remains ambiguous. The CDR3 extends over 13 amino acids. Trimming took off 2 bases at V and 3 bases at J, with 5 bases between the two ends. The V gene's germline CDR1 is LGHDT and CDR2 YNNKEL (reference sequence). CDR3 DNA sequence: TGTGCCAGCAGCCAAATCAGCTACAATGAGCAGTTCTTC. Encoded protein: CASSQISYNEQFF.

This clonotype turned up a few times. V and J are TRBV27 and TRBJ1-4; D is undetermined. Trimming took off 6 bases at V and 0 bases at J, with 5 bases between the two ends. The CDR3 runs 13 residues. Germline V gives CDR1 MNHEY, CDR2 SMNVEV (reference sequence). CDR3 DNA: TGTGCCAGCAGGGGGACAACTAATGAAAAACTGTTTTTT. Its protein is CASRGTTNEKLFF.

This clonotype showed up just a few times. This sequence joins TRBV27 and TRBJ2-1, with D tentatively TRBD1 (7 bases). V gave up 1 base and J gave up 7 bases, with 14 bases separating them. There are 15 residues in the CDR3. CDR1 and CDR2 from the germline V gene are MNHEY and SMNVEV (reference sequence). The CDR3 reads CASSLYQGGTNEQFF. For the CDR3, the DNA is TGTGCCAGCAGTTTATATCAGGGGGGCACGAATGAGCAGTTCTTC.

The rearrangement links TRBV5-1 to TRBJ2-5; 14 nucleotides agree with TRBD2. Germline V gives CDR1 SGHRS, CDR2 YFSETQ. CDR3 length: 19 amino acids. V trimming: 4 bases; J trimming: 7 bases; junction bases outside the gene matches: 18. The CDR3 DNA sequence: TGCGCCAGCAGCATCACCGGACAGGGGACTAGCGGGAGCATGGGGACCCAGTACTTC. This translates into CASSITGQGTSGSMGTQYF.

The chain recombines TRBV12-3 or TRBV12-4 with TRBJ2-7, with 10 bases fitting TRBD2. The CDR3 runs to 14 residues. J gave up 4 bases and V 3 bases, and 3 bases lay outside the gene matches. As DNA, the CDR3 is TGTGCCAGCAGTTTCCGGACTAGCGGTTACGAGCAGTACTTC. It yields the protein CASSFRTSGYEQYF.

As regards this clonotype: A clone one base away is much larger, so this may be a read error. The V and J genes are TRBV30 and TRBJ2-7, with a weak D call TRBD2 (5 bases). The CDR3 consists of 12 residues. The germline V gene has CDR1 GTSNPN and CDR2 SVGIG (reference sequence). CDR3: CARSVASYEQYF. CDR3 coding DNA: TGTGCCCGGAGTGTAGCGAGTTACGAGCAGTACTTC.

J is TRBJ2-7 and V is TRBV7-6; 10 bases are shared with TRBD1. V lost 5 bases, J lost 5 bases, and 3 bases stayed unmatched. The germline gives CDR1 SGHVS, CDR2 FNYEAQ. CDR3 length equals 13 residues. The CDR3 loop is CASSEGTGDEQYF. The CDR3 coding sequence is TGTGCCAGCAGCGAGGGGACAGGGGACGAGCAGTACTTC.

This clonotype showed up just once. The chain uses TRBV30 and TRBJ1-2, with D perhaps matching TRBD1 (5 bases). CDR3 length: 12 amino acids. Germline CDR1 is GTSNPN and CDR2 is SVGIG (reference sequence). Trimming removed 2 bases at V and 8 bases at J, with 12 bases between. CDR3 loop: CAWSFAEGGYTF. DNA of the CDR3: TGTGCCTGGAGTTTTGCAGAGGGGGGCTACACCTTC.

This clonotype was observed a handful of times. The J gene is TRBJ1-3, the V gene TRBV3-1, with TRBD1 identical over 9 bases. Trimming at V came to 2 bases and at J to 5 bases, leaving 10 bases not matched to a gene. CDR1 and CDR2 (germline): LGHDT, YNNKEL (reference sequence). CDR3 length: 17 amino acids. CDR3: CASSQYSTGGGRNTIYF. CDR3 DNA: TGTGCCAGCAGCCAATACTCTACAGGGGGCGGTCGAAACACCATATATTTT.

This chain joins TRBV10-2 and TRBJ2-1; 13 bases are shared with TRBD2. The CDR3 length is 17 residues. Germline loops: CDR1 WSHSY, CDR2 SAAADI. V was clipped by 2 bases and J by 8 bases; unmatched bases: 9. CDR3 in amino acids: CASSEVGTSGARHEQFF. CDR3 DNA: TGCGCCAGCAGTGAGGTGGGGACTAGCGGGGCCCGGCATGAGCAGTTCTTC.

This clonotype was seen repeatedly, ten times or more. The rearrangement uses TRBV5-6 and TRBJ1-1, with D possibly matching TRBD1 (5 bases). The CDR3 loop spans 15 amino acids. V was shortened by 0 bases and J by 6 bases, with 15 bases between the two germline ends. Germline V lookup: CDR1 SGHDT, CDR2 YYEEEE. Here the CDR3 reads CASSLGDGFSPEAFF. In nucleotides, the CDR3 is TGTGCCAGCAGCTTGGGGGACGGCTTCAGTCCTGAAGCTTTCTTT.

This clonotype was observed many times. V and J are TRBV5-1 and TRBJ2-7; TRBD1 agrees at 7 bases. This CDR3 has 13 residues. Unmatched junction bases numbered 2, after V lost 5 bases and J lost 0 bases. Germline assignment: CDR1 SGHRS and CDR2 YFSETQ. CDR3 nucleotide sequence: TGCGCCAGCAGGGGGACAGACTCCTACGAGCAGTACTTC. It encodes CASRGTDSYEQYF. The variable domain in full, with the rest retrieved from reference TRBV5-1 and TRBJ2-7, is KAGVTQTPRYLIKTRGQQVTLSCSPISGHRSVSWYQQTPGQGLQFLFEYFSETQRNKGNFPGRFSGRQFSNSRSEMNVSTLELGDSALYLCASRGTDSYEQYFGPGTRLTVT.